The T cell receptor beta chain under discussion was sequenced for a study of cytomegalovirus exposure and HLA in healthy donors. Whole-study findings and limits: Later, an analysis found that common viral pathogens appeared to be linked with several of the most significant clusters.

This CDR3 has 14 residues. In germline, CDR1 is SGHTA, CDR2 FQGNSA. The V gene lost 5 bases and the J gene lost 6 bases, with 16 bases spanning the gap. The study ran its PCR with 60 Vbeta and 13 Jbeta primers. Authors' processing steps: There were some 87 million unique TCR beta chains by a later count, and about 12 million of them were shared. Repertoires were generated with immunoSEQ multiplex PCR, while TCRdb's copy carries only in-frame clones and drops some. Clone size and V and J calls were adopted from that table, with D and trimming inferred from the DNA. In all, the sample yields 170,000 or so clones. Details on this clone: Its cognate antigen is unknown.

This clonotype was obtained from a man aged 25 to 40 in good health and CMV-seronegative. V usage is TRBV7-2 and J usage is TRBJ1-1; D perhaps matches TRBD1 (5 bases). Source material: PBMCs. The CDR3 DNA reads TGTGCCAGCAGCCACCCCCAGGGAGGCTCTGAAGCTTTCTTT. The encoded protein is CASSHPQGGSEAFF. The full variable domain, its missing parts supplied by reference TRBV7-2 and TRBJ1-1, is GAGVSQSPSNKVTEKGKDVELRCDPISGHTALYWYRQSLGQGLEFLIYFQGNSAPDKSGLPSDRFSAERTGGSVSTLTIQRTQQEDSAVYLCASSHPQGGSEAFFGQGTRLTVV.